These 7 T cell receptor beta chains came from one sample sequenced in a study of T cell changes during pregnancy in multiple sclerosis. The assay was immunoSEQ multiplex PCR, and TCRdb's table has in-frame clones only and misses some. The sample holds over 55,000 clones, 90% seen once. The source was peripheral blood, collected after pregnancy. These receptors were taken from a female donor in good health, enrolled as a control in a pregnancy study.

CDR3 protein: CASSWGQGGYGYTF. The CDR3 DNA reads TGTGCCAGCAGCTGGGGACAGGGCGGCTATGGCTACACCTTC. The gene calls are TRBV5-4 and TRBJ1-2; TRBD1 agrees at 9 bases. The V segment lost 3 bases and the J segment 4 bases; nucleotides outside the gene matches: 4. The length of the CDR3 is 14 residues. Per germline, CDR1 SGHNT and CDR2 YYREEE (reference sequence).

The CDR3 sequence: CASSPPERFYEQYF. For the CDR3, the DNA is TGTGCCAGCAGCCCACCAGAGAGGTTCTACGAGCAGTACTTC. V and J are TRBV7-2 and TRBJ2-7; unclear D gene. Trimming took off 5 bases at V and 3 bases at J, with 14 bases between the two ends. The V gene's germline CDR1 is SGHTA and CDR2 FQGNSA. This CDR3 spans 14 amino acids.

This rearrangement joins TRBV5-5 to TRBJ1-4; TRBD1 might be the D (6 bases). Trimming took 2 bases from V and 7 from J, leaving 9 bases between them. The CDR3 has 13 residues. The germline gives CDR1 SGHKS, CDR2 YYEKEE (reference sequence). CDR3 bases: TGTGCCAGCAGCTTCGGACAGATTGAAAAACTGTTTTTT. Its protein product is CASSFGQIEKLFF.

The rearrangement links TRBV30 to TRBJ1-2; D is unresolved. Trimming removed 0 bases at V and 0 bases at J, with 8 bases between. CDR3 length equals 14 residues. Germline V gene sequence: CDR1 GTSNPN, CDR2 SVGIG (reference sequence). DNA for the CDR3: TGTGCCTGGAGTGTTGGCAGTTCTAACTATGGCTACACCTTC. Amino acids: CAWSVGSSNYGYTF.

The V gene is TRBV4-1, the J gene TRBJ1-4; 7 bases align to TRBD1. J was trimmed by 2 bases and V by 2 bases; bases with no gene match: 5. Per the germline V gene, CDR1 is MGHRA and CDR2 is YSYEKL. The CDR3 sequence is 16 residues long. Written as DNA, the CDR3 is TGCGCCAGCAGCCAACTACCGGGACAGACTAATGAAAAACTGTTTTTT. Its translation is CASSQLPGQTNEKLFF.

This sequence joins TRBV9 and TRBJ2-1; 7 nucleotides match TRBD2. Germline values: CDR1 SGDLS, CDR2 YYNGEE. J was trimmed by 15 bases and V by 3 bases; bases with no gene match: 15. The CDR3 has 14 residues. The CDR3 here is CASSAPPVGGPLFF. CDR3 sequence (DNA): TGTGCCAGCAGCGCCCCCCCCGTGGGAGGGCCCTTGTTCTTC.

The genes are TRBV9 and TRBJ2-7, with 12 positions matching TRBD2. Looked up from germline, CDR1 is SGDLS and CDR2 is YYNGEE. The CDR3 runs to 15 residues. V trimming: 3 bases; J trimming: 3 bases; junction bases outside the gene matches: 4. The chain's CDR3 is CASSEGLAGLYEQYF. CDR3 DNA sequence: TGTGCCAGCAGCGAGGGACTAGCGGGCCTCTACGAGCAGTACTTC.